This TCR beta chain stems from a study of beta chain features in type 1 diabetes. Study results and caveats: Within patients, naive, central memory and Treg TCRB repertoires seemed more similar than within healthy donors. TCRB CDR3 length was moderately but significantly reduced in all four CD4+ subsets of Type 1 diabetes patients.

The investigators reverse transcribed all of the isolated RNA, so they sequenced expressed TCRB transcripts. TCRdb's copy holds only in-frame clones and misses some; the assay was immunoSEQ multiplex PCR. In the table there are 200,000 to 250,000 clones, about 15% of which are singletons. Turning to this clone: Its antigen is still unknown.

The authors took one heparinised blood draw, averaging approximately 120 mL, from each donor. Cell sorting via CD45RO/CCR7/CD25/CD127/CD95/CD27 was performed to obtain CD4+ naive, central memory, regulatory and stem cell-like memory cells. All sorted populations exceeded 95% purity. Germline CDR1 reads LGHNA; CDR2 reads YNFKEQ. The V gene end was trimmed by 1 base and the J gene end by 2 bases; junction bases not matched to a gene: 7. This CDR3 contains 17 residues. The rearrangement joins TRBV4-2 to TRBJ2-7; 11 bases are a match to TRBD2. The sequenced material came from naive CD4+ T cells from blood. The receptor was isolated from a young man with type 1 diabetes. The CDR3 region has the DNA TGTGCCAGCAGCCAAGTCCAGACTAGCGGGAATACCTACGAGCAGTACTTC. This translates into CASSQVQTSGNTYEQYF.